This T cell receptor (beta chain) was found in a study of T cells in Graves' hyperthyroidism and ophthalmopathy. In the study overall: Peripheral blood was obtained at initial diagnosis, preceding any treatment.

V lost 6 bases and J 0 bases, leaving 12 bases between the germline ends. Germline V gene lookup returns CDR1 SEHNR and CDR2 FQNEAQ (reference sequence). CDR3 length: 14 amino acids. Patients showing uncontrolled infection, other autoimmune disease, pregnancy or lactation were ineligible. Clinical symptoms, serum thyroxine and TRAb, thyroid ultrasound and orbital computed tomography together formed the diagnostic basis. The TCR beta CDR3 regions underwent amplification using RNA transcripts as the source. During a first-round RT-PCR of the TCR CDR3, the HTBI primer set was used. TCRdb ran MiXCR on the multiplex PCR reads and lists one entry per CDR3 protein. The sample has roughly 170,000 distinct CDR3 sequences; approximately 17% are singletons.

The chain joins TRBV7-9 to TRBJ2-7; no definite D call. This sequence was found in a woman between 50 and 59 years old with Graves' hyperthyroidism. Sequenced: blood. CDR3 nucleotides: TGTGCCAGCAGGGCTCCAGACTCCTCCTACGAGCAGTACTTC. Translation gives CASRAPDSSYEQYF.